A selection of T cell receptor beta chains follows, all from one sample in a study of T cell changes during pregnancy in multiple sclerosis. Generated by immunoSEQ multiplex PCR, the TCRdb table keeps only in-frame clones and is missing some. The sample lists about 68,000 clones, about 90% occurring once. Sequences were derived from peripheral blood, sampled in the second trimester of pregnancy. The receptors stem from a female donor with multiple sclerosis, enrolled in a pregnancy study. Each CDR3 is given with its conserved first and last residue. A D gene is named only where the DNA matches it firmly. Expanded clones get a size class; other rows say once, few or many, or leave the size out.

v_call	clone_size	j_call	d_call	cdr3_aa	cdr3_nt
TRBV29-1	.	TRBJ1-1	.	CSVDETGDTEAFF	TGCAGCGTTGACGAGACAGGCGACACTGAAGCTTTCTTT
TRBV14	few	TRBJ1-3	.	CASSQDVRQTLSGNTIYF	TGTGCCAGCAGCCAAGATGTCAGACAGACTCTCTCTGGAAACACCATATATTTT
TRBV19	once	TRBJ1-1	.	CASSRGGGRLTEAFF	TGTGCCAGTTCCCGGGGGGGCGGTCGGCTGACTGAAGCTTTCTTT
TRBV27	.	TRBJ2-7	.	CASSLLGDKFYEQYF	TGTGCCAGCAGTTTATTAGGGGATAAGTTCTACGAGCAGTACTTC
TRBV7-2	.	TRBJ1-1	.	CASSSIRGLGTEAFF	TGTGCCAGCAGCTCGATTCGGGGTCTGGGCACTGAAGCTTTCTTT
TRBV29-1	.	TRBJ1-3	TRBD1	CSVAGLGQLSGNTIYF	TGCAGCGTCGCTGGCTTGGGACAGCTCTCTGGAAACACCATATATTTT
TRBV23-1	.	TRBJ2-7	TRBD1	CASSQSRVIGYRGEQYF	TGCGCCAGCAGTCAATCGAGAGTTATAGGATACAGGGGCGAGCAGTACTTC
TRBV5-1	.	TRBJ2-2	TRBD1	CASILAGTGDGELFF	TGCGCCAGCATCCTAGCCGGGACAGGGGACGGGGAGCTGTTTTTT
TRBV19	.	TRBJ1-1	TRBD1	CAIQDRAGVGEAFF	TGTGCCATTCAGGACAGGGCGGGAGTCGGTGAAGCTTTCTTT
TRBV6-1	.	TRBJ2-6	.	CASRESGLTRVGANVLTF	TGTGCCAGCAGGGAATCAGGGCTTACTCGGGTTGGGGCCAACGTCCTGACTTTC
TRBV19	.	TRBJ1-5	.	CASSIVAGNQPQHF	TGTGCCAGTAGTATAGTTGCCGGGAATCAGCCCCAGCATTTT
TRBV15	.	TRBJ1-1	TRBD1	CATSRLQGAPMNTEAFF	TGTGCCACCAGCAGGCTACAGGGGGCGCCTATGAACACTGAAGCTTTCTTT
TRBV11-2	.	TRBJ1-1	TRBD1	CASSSVGQIAEAFF	TGTGCCAGCAGCTCGGTGGGACAGATCGCCGAAGCTTTCTTT
TRBV4-3	.	TRBJ2-1	.	CASSQDSVRYNEQFF	TGCGCCAGCAGCCAAGATTCCGTCAGGTACAATGAGCAGTTCTTC
TRBV7-2	.	TRBJ2-5	TRBD2	CASSLAGTSGGAKTQYF	TGTGCCAGCAGCTTAGCGGGGACTAGCGGGGGGGCCAAGACCCAGTACTTC
TRBV5-4	.	TRBJ1-2	TRBD1	CASTQGGYGYTF	TGTGCCAGCACCCAGGGGGGCTATGGCTACACCTTC
TRBV4-2	.	TRBJ1-1	.	CASSREVDGWDTEAFF	TGTGCCAGCAGCCGAGAGGTAGACGGGTGGGACACTGAAGCTTTCTTT
TRBV19	.	TRBJ1-1	.	CASSIGGGEAFF	TGTGCCAGTAGTATAGGGGGAGGAGAAGCTTTCTTT
TRBV27	.	TRBJ1-5	TRBD1	CASSHPGQHNQPQHF	TGTGCCAGCAGTCACCCGGGACAGCACAATCAGCCCCAGCATTTT
TRBV7-2	.	TRBJ2-7	TRBD1	CAGLQGDVGEQYF	TGTGCCGGCCTTCAGGGGGATGTCGGCGAGCAGTACTTC
TRBV11-3	.	TRBJ2-3	.	CASSSRTGADTQYF	TGTGCCAGCAGCTCACGGACCGGGGCAGATACGCAGTATTTT
TRBV19	.	TRBJ1-1	.	CASSPGVVSTEAFF	TGTGCCAGTAGTCCCGGGGTAGTGAGCACTGAAGCTTTCTTT
TRBV9	.	TRBJ2-7	.	CASSAPRSYEQYF	TGTGCCAGCAGCGCCCCACGGAGCTACGAGCAGTACTTC
TRBV15	.	TRBJ2-1	TRBD2	CATSNLAGGVNEQFF	TGTGCCACCAGTAACTTAGCGGGGGGTGTCAATGAGCAGTTCTTC
TRBV6-1	once	TRBJ2-7	.	CASTTLSYEQYF	TGTGCCAGCACTACGCTTTCCTACGAGCAGTACTTC
TRBV13	.	TRBJ2-1	TRBD2	CASSAPGLGRWNEQFF	TGTGCCAGCAGCGCACCGGGACTAGGCAGATGGAATGAGCAGTTCTTC
TRBV9	.	TRBJ2-5	TRBD1	CASSVEGTGRLETQYF	TGTGCCAGCAGCGTCGAGGGGACAGGGCGTTTGGAGACCCAGTACTTC
TRBV6-5	.	TRBJ2-7	.	CASSFRAVGREQYF	TGTGCCAGCAGTTTCAGGGCAGTCGGTCGCGAGCAGTACTTC